The present T cell receptor (beta chain) was sequenced within a study of vaccination and CD4 T cells after COVID-19. The treatment: 10-day PBMC culture with coronavirus spike peptide pools or control peptides (ViraFEST assay). Sequencing of DNA taken from cultured CD4+ T cells relied on the Oncomine TCR Beta short-read assay. Each CDR3 protein is one row after TCRdb ran MiXCR on the PCR reads. In the table there are about 18,000 distinct CDR3 sequences, 40% to 60% of which are singletons. The CDR3 totals 13 residues. In germline, CDR1 is ENHRY, CDR2 SYGVKD. The V and J ends lost 1 base and 6 bases respectively, with 9 bases between them. Note on this clonotype: Its matching antigen is unknown.

This clonotype was sampled from a human donor who had recovered from COVID-19. The chain uses TRBV10-3 and TRBJ1-2; D is unresolved. The sequencing here drew on CD4+ T cells from blood, cultured in vitro, taken before SARS-CoV-2 vaccination. The CDR3 coding sequence is TGTGCCATCAGTGAGTTTAGGAGCGATGGCTACACCTTC. Translation gives CAISEFRSDGYTF.